This T cell receptor beta chain was profiled in a study of T-cell reconstitution after alpha-beta-depleted transplantation in children. This clonotype was seen more than once but under ten times. Antigen: not known. General study points: About two months after transplant, alpha-beta T cells reportedly came from several hundred expanded graft clones. Newly made T cells mostly supplied T-cell counts and diversity one year after transplant.

Unique molecular identifiers were built into the TCRbeta library. One entry per CDR3 protein results from TCRdb running MiXCR on the PCR reads. The sample has around 800,000 distinct CDR3 sequences, 16% seen once; the top ten hold 5%. The source is a male patient younger than 18 who had a stem cell transplant for acute lymphoblastic leukemia, so the T cells may come from the graft donor. Sequencing was performed on PBMCs, mostly from graft donor cells, taken 360 days after TCRalphabeta/CD19-depleted stem cell transplant.

The CDR3 region has the DNA TGTGCCAGCAGCTCCGATAGCCGGGAGCAGTTCTTC. This sequence encodes CASSSDSREQFF. The V gene is TRBV7-3, the J gene TRBJ2-1; D is unresolved. The CDR3 totals 12 residues. Germline V gives CDR1 SGHTA, CDR2 FQGTGA. V shed 4 bases and J shed 10 bases, with 11 bases lying between them.